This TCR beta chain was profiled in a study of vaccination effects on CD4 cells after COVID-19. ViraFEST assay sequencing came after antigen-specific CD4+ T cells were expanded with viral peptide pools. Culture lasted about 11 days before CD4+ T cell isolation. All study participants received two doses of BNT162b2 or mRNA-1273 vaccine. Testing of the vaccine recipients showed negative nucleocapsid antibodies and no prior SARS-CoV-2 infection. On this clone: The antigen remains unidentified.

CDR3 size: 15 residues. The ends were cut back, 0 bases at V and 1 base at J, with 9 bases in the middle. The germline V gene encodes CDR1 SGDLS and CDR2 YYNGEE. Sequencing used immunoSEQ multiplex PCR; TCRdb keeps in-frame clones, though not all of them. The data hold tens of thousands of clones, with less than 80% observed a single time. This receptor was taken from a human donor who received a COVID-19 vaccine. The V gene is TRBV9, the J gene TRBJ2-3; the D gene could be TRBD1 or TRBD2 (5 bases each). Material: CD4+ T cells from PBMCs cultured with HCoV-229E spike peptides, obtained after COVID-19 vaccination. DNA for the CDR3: TGTGCCAGCAGCGTAGATGGGACGGGCACAGATACGCAGTATTTT. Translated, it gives CASSVDGTGTDTQYF.